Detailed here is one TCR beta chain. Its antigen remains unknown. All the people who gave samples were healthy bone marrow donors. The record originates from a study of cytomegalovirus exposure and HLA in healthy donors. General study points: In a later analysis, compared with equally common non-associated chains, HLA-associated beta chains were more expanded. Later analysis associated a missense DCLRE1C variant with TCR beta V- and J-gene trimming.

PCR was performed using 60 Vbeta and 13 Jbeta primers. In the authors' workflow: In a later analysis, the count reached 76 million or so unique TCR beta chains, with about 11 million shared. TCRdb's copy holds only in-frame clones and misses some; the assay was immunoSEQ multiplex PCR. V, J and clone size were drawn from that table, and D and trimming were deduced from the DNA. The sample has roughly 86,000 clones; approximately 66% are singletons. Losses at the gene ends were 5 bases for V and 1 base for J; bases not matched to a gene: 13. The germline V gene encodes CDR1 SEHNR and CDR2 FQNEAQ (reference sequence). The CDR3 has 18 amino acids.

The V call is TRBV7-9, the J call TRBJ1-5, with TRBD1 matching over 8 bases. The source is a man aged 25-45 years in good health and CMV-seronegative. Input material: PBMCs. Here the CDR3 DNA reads TGTGCCAGCAGCGCGACAGGGGCAGCCGACCAGAGCAATCAGCCCCAGCATTTT. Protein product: CASSATGAADQSNQPQHF. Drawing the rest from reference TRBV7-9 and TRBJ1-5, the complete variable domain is DTGVSQNPRHKITKRGQNVTFRCDPISEHNRLYWYRQTLGQGPEFLTYFQNEAQLEKSRLLSDRFSAERPKGSFSTLEIQRTEQGDSAMYLCASSATGAADQSNQPQHFGDGTRLSIL.